One sample yielded the 24 T cell receptor beta chains listed below, sequenced in a study of T cell repertoires in cytomegalovirus infection. TCRdb re-called the reads with MiXCR, one entry per CDR3 protein. There are about 700,000 distinct CDR3 sequences in the sample; around 32% occur only once, and around a sixth lies in the top ten. Their antigens remain unidentified. The specimen was cultured PBMCs, collected from culture after CMV antigen stimulation. All receptors come from a human donor in good health (CMV status not recorded). Some clones in this sample may be carry-over from other donors' samples.

This clonotype was seen ten or more times. V usage is TRBV7-8 and J usage is TRBJ1-1; no clear D. Germline loops: CDR1 SGHVS, CDR2 FQNEAQ. CDR3 size: 15 residues. V dropped 4 bases and J dropped 8 bases, with 20 bases sitting between them. CDR3 sequence (DNA): TGTGCCAGCAGCTCACCGGGAAACCCTCTGGGAGAAGCTTTCTTT. Translation gives CASSSPGNPLGEAFF.

This clonotype occurred once. The rearrangement uses TRBV19 and TRBJ1-4; D might be TRBD1 (5 bases). The germline V gene has CDR1 LNHDA and CDR2 SQIVND (reference sequence). The CDR3 totals 14 residues. Trimming removed 6 bases from V and 8 bases from J, with 16 bases in between. In nucleotides, the CDR3 is TGTGCCAGTAGCCCGGGACCCCGGATGGAAAAACTGTTTTTT. Encoded protein: CASSPGPRMEKLFF.

The genes are TRBV4-1 and TRBJ1-2, with D tentatively TRBD1 (6 bases). V lost 0 bases, J lost 7 bases, and 21 bases lay in between. The CDR3 loop spans 17 amino acids. In germline, CDR1 is MGHRA, CDR2 YSYEKL. This CDR3 is CASSQDSGGGERGGYTF. The CDR3 DNA is TGCGCCAGCAGCCAAGATAGCGGTGGGGGCGAACGAGGTGGCTACACCTTC.

This chain links TRBV27 with TRBJ2-3, with 8 bases aligning to TRBD2. After removal of 4 bases from V and 4 bases from J, the junction contained 4 bases not matched to a gene. The CDR3 has 14 amino acids. Germline V CDR1 and CDR2: MNHEY, SMNVEV (reference sequence). Here the CDR3 reads CASSYGLAADTQYF. CDR3 in DNA: TGTGCCAGCAGTTATGGACTAGCTGCAGATACGCAGTATTTT.

V gene TRBV9 combines with J gene TRBJ1-6, with D possibly TRBD1 on 5 matching bases. Germline V lookup: CDR1 SGDLS, CDR2 YYNGEE. V was pared by 4 bases and J by 4 bases, with 15 bases between. The CDR3 sequence is 16 residues long. The CDR3 nucleotides read TGTGCCAGCAGCCCCCGTCAGGGTTTGTATAATTCACCCCTCCACTTT. As protein: CASSPRQGLYNSPLHF. Using reference TRBV9 and TRBJ1-6 for the parts outside the CDR3, the full variable domain is DSGVTQTPKHLITATGQRVTLRCSPRSGDLSVYWYQQSLDQGLQFLIQYYNGEERAKGNILERFSAQQFPDLHSELNLSSLELGDSALYFCASSPRQGLYNSPLHFGNGTRLTVT.

The V call is TRBV10-3, the J call TRBJ2-7; 7 positions match TRBD1. V was pared by 5 bases and J by 4 bases, with 8 bases of the junction left unmatched. This CDR3 contains 14 residues. Germline V lookup: CDR1 ENHRY, CDR2 SYGVKD. The chain's CDR3 is CAISLDRVMYEQYF. In DNA form, the CDR3 reads TGTGCCATCAGTCTAGACAGGGTCATGTACGAGCAGTACTTC.

This clonotype has a handful of counts. This sequence joins TRBV7-2 and TRBJ2-2; perhaps TRBD2 as D (5 bases). Germline CDR1 SGHTA, CDR2 FQGNSA. V lost 5 bases and J 0 bases, leaving 7 bases between the germline ends. The CDR3 is 14 amino acids. The CDR3 loop reads CASSKTTNTGELFF. The CDR3, as DNA: TGTGCCAGCAGCAAGACTACGAACACCGGGGAGCTGTTTTTT.

This chain links TRBV12-3 or TRBV12-4 with TRBJ2-3; D is perhaps TRBD2 (6 bases). The CDR3 has 14 amino acids. Trimming took 3 bases from V and 6 from J, leaving 13 bases between them. The CDR3 DNA reads as TGTGCCAGCAGTTTTGGGAGGCCAAGGGATACGCAGTATTTT. Protein sequence: CASSFGRPRDTQYF.

Written as DNA, the CDR3 is TGTGCCAGCAGCTTAGGTGACGAAAGAAATACGAGCATGTACTTC. This sequence encodes CASSLGDERNTSMYF. The chain employs TRBV7-6 and TRBJ2-7; D not resolved. The CDR3 is 15 amino acids. Trimming stripped 1 base from V and 12 bases from J, with 22 bases between. Looked up from germline, CDR1 is SGHVS and CDR2 is FNYEAQ.

This clonotype was counted only a few times. The genes are TRBV5-5 and TRBJ1-2; unclear D gene. V lost 0 bases to trimming and J lost 8 bases, with 14 bases between them. CDR1 and CDR2 from the germline V gene are SGHKS and YYEKEE (reference sequence). The CDR3 consists of 14 residues. Here the CDR3 DNA reads TGTGCCAGCAGCTTGGCACTAACGGTGAGAGGCTACACCTTC. It encodes CASSLALTVRGYTF.

The chain has TRBV28 and TRBJ1-3, with D maybe TRBD1 (5 bases). With 6 bases removed from V and 0 bases from J, the gap between germline ends came to 15 bases. The CDR3 length is 16 residues. The germline V gene has CDR1 MDHEN and CDR2 SYDVKM. CDR3 loop: CASRKQVPYSGNTIYF. CDR3 coding DNA: TGTGCCAGCAGAAAACAGGTCCCGTACTCTGGAAACACCATATATTTT.

This chain joins TRBV5-1 and TRBJ2-7; possibly TRBD1 or TRBD2 for D (5 bases each). The germline V and J ends were trimmed by 0 bases and 1 base, with 14 bases remaining between them. CDR1 and CDR2 from the germline V gene are SGHRS and YFSETQ. The CDR3 sequence is 16 residues long. This CDR3 reads CASSLGDRPGSYEQYF. In DNA, the CDR3 is TGCGCCAGCAGCTTGGGGGACCGACCCGGGTCCTACGAGCAGTACTTC.

The V call is TRBV6-1, the J call TRBJ2-1; 8 nucleotides match TRBD1. Per germline, CDR1 MNHNS and CDR2 SASEGT. With 6 bases clipped from V and 4 bases from J, the junction kept 8 bases outside the gene matches. The CDR3 is made up of 15 amino acids. The CDR3 is CASSRTGGVYNEQFF. The CDR3 region has the DNA TGTGCCAGCAGCCGAACAGGGGGTGTATACAATGAGCAGTTCTTC.

This clonotype showed up just a few times. The rearrangement links TRBV7-2 to TRBJ2-2, with TRBD2 as a possible D gene (5 bases). V was pared by 1 base and J by 1 base, with 10 bases between. Germline lookup yields CDR1 SGHTA and CDR2 FQGNSA. This CDR3 spans 16 amino acids. The CDR3 nucleotides are TGTGCCAGCAGCTTAGGGAGCGGACTGAACACCGGGGAGCTGTTTTTT. This codes for CASSLGSGLNTGELFF.

The chain uses TRBV5-1 and TRBJ2-1; 8 bases fit TRBD2. With V trimmed by 7 bases and J by 4 bases, 4 bases remained unmatched. Germline CDR1 reads SGHRS; CDR2 reads YFSETQ. The CDR3 length is 13 residues. The CDR3 coding sequence is TGCGCCAGCGCCCCTAGCGGGTACAATGAGCAGTTCTTC. This sequence encodes CASAPSGYNEQFF.

This clonotype was detected a few times. V gene TRBV11-2 combines with J gene TRBJ2-7, with D unresolved. The CDR3 runs to 14 residues. The germline V gene encodes CDR1 SGHAT and CDR2 FQNNGV. Trimming removed 2 bases at V and 2 bases at J, with 10 bases between. CDR3 loop: CASSLPTEPYEQYF. The DNA for the CDR3 is TGTGCCAGCAGCTTACCCACTGAACCCTACGAGCAGTACTTC.

This clonotype was seen only a few times. The chain carries TRBV19 and TRBJ2-1, with D maybe TRBD2 (7 bases). The CDR3 sequence is 15 residues long. Looked up from germline, CDR1 is LNHDA and CDR2 is SQIVND (reference sequence). The V end was cut by 4 bases, the J end by 7 bases, with 17 bases between. Here the CDR3 DNA reads TGTGCCAGTAGTAGGGGGGGCGGGAGTTGGAATGAGCAGTTCTTC. It yields the protein CASSRGGGSWNEQFF.

This rearrangement joins TRBV11-2 to TRBJ2-2; D may be TRBD1 or TRBD2 (5 bases each). The length of the CDR3 is 18 residues. V dropped 1 base and J dropped 6 bases, with 21 bases sitting between them. Per germline, CDR1 SGHAT and CDR2 FQNNGV. CDR3 region: CASSLVIFGTRGAGELFF. CDR3 DNA: TGTGCCAGCAGCTTAGTCATTTTCGGGACCCGGGGCGCCGGGGAGCTGTTTTTT.

In this sample, this clonotype turned up a few times. This chain uses TRBV18 with TRBJ2-1; 8 bases agree with TRBD1. The ends lost 8 bases at V and 5 bases at J; junction bases unmatched: 8. CDR3 length equals 14 residues. Germline V lookup: CDR1 KGHSH, CDR2 LQKENI. The CDR3 reads CASSPGTGDNEQFF. DNA of the CDR3: TGTGCCAGCAGCCCCGGGACAGGAGACAATGAGCAGTTCTTC.

The chain employs TRBV14 and TRBJ2-5; D is undetermined. Germline CDR1 is SGHDN and CDR2 is FVKESK. The CDR3 totals 19 residues. V was cut by 1 base and J by 5 bases, with 26 bases left in between. CDR3 amino acids: CASSQVHTRKAIPWETQYF. The CDR3 DNA follows: TGTGCCAGCAGCCAAGTTCATACGCGTAAGGCGATACCGTGGGAGACCCAGTACTTC.

Note on this clonotype: One end of the junction is discordant with germline, which a read error may explain. The rearrangement uses TRBV5-3 and TRBJ2-1; no firm D call. TRBV5-3 is sorted into the ORF group, with uncertain function. This CDR3 is 14 amino acids long. The CDR3 coding sequence is TGTGCCAGCAGCTTGGCGGCGCAGTGGCGTGAGCAGTTCTTC. Its protein is CASSLAAQWREQFF.

The chain couples TRBV20-1 to TRBJ2-7; TRBD2 agrees at 10 bases. Germline-derived CDR1 and CDR2 are DFQATT and SNEGSKA (reference sequence). V dropped 0 bases and J dropped 7; count of bases not matched to a gene: 6. The CDR3 contains 14 residues. The CDR3 here is CSARDLAGVGEQYF. Here the CDR3 DNA reads TGCAGTGCTAGAGACCTAGCGGGAGTAGGGGAGCAGTACTTC.

This clonotype was detected a few times. The rearrangement links TRBV7-2 to TRBJ2-5, with D perhaps TRBD2 (6 bases). This CDR3 has 14 residues. CDR1 and CDR2 from the germline V gene are SGHTA and FQGNSA. V gave up 7 bases and J gave up 2 bases, with 14 bases separating them. Written as DNA, the CDR3 is TGTGCCAGCACCTACCCCGGGGGTCAAGAGACCCAGTACTTC. Its translation is CASTYPGGQETQYF. The full variable domain, rest sourced from reference TRBV7-2 and TRBJ2-5, is GAGVSQSPSNKVTEKGKDVELRCDPISGHTALYWYRQSLGQGLEFLIYFQGNSAPDKSGLPSDRFSAERTGGSVSTLTIQRTQQEDSAVYLCASTYPGGQETQYFGPGTRLLVL.

This chain connects TRBV2 to TRBJ2-5, with a tentative D call TRBD2 (5 bases). Germline values: CDR1 SNHLY, CDR2 FYNNEI. CDR3 length: 15 amino acids. V was shortened by 6 bases and J by 5 bases, with 19 bases between the two germline ends. CDR3 amino acids: CASSIRPRGEETQYF. DNA of the CDR3: TGTGCCAGCAGCATCCGGCCCCGGGGAGAGGAGACCCAGTACTTC.